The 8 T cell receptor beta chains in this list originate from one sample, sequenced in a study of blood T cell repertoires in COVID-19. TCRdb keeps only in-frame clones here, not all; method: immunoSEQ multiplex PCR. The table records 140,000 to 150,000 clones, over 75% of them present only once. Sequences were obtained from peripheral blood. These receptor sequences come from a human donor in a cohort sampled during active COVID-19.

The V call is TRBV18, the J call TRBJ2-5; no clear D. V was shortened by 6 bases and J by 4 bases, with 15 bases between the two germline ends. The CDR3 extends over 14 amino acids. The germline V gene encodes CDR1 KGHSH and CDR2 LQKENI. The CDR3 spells CASSSSGHGETQYF. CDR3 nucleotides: TGTGCCAGCTCTTCCTCTGGTCACGGAGAGACCCAGTACTTC.

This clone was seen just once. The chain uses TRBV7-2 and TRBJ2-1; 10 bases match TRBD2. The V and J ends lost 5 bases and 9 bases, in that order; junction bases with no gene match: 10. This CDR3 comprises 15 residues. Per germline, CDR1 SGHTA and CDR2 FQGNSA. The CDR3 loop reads CASSPGLAGVVEQFF. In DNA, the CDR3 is TGTGCCAGCAGCCCCGGGCTAGCGGGAGTAGTTGAGCAGTTCTTC.

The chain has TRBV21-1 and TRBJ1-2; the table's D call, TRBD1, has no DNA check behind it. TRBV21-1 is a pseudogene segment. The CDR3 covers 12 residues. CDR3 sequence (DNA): TGTGCCATCCGGCACAGAAGCTATGGCTACACCTTC. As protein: CAIRHRSYGYTF.

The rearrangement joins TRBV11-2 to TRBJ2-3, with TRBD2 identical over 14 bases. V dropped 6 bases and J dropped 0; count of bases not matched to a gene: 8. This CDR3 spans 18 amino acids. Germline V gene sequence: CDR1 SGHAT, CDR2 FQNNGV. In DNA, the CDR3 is TGTGCCAGCAGTCTCGGGACTAGCGGGGGCCTTAGCACAGATACGCAGTATTTT. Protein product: CASSLGTSGGLSTDTQYF.

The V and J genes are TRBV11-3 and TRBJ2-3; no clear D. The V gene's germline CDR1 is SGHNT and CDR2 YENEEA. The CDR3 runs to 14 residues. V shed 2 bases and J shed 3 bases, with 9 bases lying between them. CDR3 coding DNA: TGTGCCAGCAGCTTAAGTTTCGGTACAGATACGCAGTATTTT. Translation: CASSLSFGTDTQYF.

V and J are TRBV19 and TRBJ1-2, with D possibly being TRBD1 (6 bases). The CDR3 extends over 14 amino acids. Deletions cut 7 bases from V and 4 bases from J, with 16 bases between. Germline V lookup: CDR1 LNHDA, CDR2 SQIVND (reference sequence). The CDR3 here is CASNGAGGAYGYTF. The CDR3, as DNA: TGTGCCAGTAATGGGGCTGGGGGGGCCTATGGCTACACCTTC.

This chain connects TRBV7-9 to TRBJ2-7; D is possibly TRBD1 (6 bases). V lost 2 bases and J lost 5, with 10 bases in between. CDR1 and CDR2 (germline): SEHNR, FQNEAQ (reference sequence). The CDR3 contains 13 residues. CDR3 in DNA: TGTGCCAGCAGCTTATACAGGGCCCACGAGCAGTACTTC. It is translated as CASSLYRAHEQYF. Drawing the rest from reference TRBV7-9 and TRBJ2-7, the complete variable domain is DTGVSQNPRHKITKRGQNVTFRCDPISEHNRLYWYRQTLGQGPEFLTYFQNEAQLEKSRLLSDRFSAERPKGSFSTLEIQRTEQGDSAMYLCASSLYRAHEQYFGPGTRLTVT.

CDR3: CASRISTSTDTQYF. CDR3 DNA sequence: TGCGCCAGCAGGATCTCAACTAGCACAGATACGCAGTATTTT. The V call is TRBV5-1, the J call TRBJ2-3; D is unresolved. V shed 5 bases and J shed 0 bases, with 10 bases lying between them. The CDR3 spans 14 residues. Germline V CDR1 and CDR2: SGHRS, YFSETQ.